This TCR beta chain emerged from a study of blood T cell repertoires in COVID-19. At the level of the study: Sources were T cells, B-cell-depleted T cells, or PBMCs; the material itself was cDNA or gDNA.

The cohort comprised adults aged about 18 to 100 years residing in approximately 22 US areas. Participant-given clinical history determined each cohort assignment. Using immunoSEQ multiplex PCR, the repertoire was profiled, and TCRdb retains in-frame clones only, with some absent. The sample lists over 200,000 clones, 70% to 90% occurring once. This clonotype was sampled from a man aged 30-40 years who had recovered from COVID-19. Specimen: PBMCs or T cells enriched from blood (not recorded which).

The DNA for the CDR3 is TGCGCCAGCAGCCCCTATATTAAGGGGGATATCGAGCAGTACTTC. This translates into CASSPYIKGDIEQYF. V usage is TRBV5-1 and J usage is TRBJ2-7; D is possibly TRBD1 (6 bases). The CDR3 has 15 amino acids. V was clipped by 4 bases and J by 6 bases, with 20 bases between them. Germline loops: CDR1 SGHRS, CDR2 YFSETQ. Based on the CDR3 plus reference TRBV5-1 and TRBJ2-7, the full variable domain is KAGVTQTPRYLIKTRGQQVTLSCSPISGHRSVSWYQQTPGQGLQFLFEYFSETQRNKGNFPGRFSGRQFSNSRSEMNVSTLELGDSALYLCASSPYIKGDIEQYFGPGTRLTVT.